This T cell receptor (beta chain) was documented in a study of T cell responses to AZD1222 COVID-19 vaccine. Study results and caveats: At study baseline, merely over 5 AZD1222 recipients were seropositive.

CDR1 SGHTA and CDR2 FQGNSA come from the germline V gene. This CDR3 comprises 15 residues. V lost 4 bases to trimming and J lost 0 bases, with 11 bases between them. Using immunoSEQ multiplex PCR, the repertoire was profiled, and TCRdb retains in-frame clones only, with some absent. The table has about 170,000 clones, roughly 92% seen once. Remarks on this clone: Antigen unknown.

This material consisted of peripheral blood, taken on day 0 of AZD1222 vaccination. This chain links TRBV7-2 with TRBJ2-3; maybe TRBD1 (7 bases). The TCR sequence derives from an adult in good health. The CDR3 DNA is TGTGCCAGCAGCTCACAGGGGACTAGCACAGATACGCAGTATTTT. This translates into CASSSQGTSTDTQYF.